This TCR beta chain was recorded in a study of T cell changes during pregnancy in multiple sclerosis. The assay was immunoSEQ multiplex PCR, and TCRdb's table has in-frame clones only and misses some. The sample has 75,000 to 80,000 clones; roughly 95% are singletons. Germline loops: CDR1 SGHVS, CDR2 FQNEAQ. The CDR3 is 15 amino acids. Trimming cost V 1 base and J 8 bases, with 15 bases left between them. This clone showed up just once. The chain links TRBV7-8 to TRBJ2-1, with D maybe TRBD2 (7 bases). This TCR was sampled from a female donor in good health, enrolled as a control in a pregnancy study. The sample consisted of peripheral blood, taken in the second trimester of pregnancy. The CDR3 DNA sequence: TGTGCCAGCAGCTTAGTATACGGGGGGCCTGATGAGCAGTTCTTC. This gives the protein CASSLVYGGPDEQFF.